This TCR beta chain was identified during a study of T cells in Graves' hyperthyroidism and ophthalmopathy. This clonotype showed up just a few times. TCR beta CDR3 regions were amplified from RNA transcripts. The HTBI primer set was used in a first-round RT-PCR of the TCR CDR3. TCRdb analysed the multiplex PCR reads with MiXCR anew, one entry per CDR3 protein. The data contain about 160,000 distinct CDR3 sequences, 9.4% of them singletons. PBMCs came from more than 9.5 ml fresh peripheral blood. V was cut by 3 bases and J by 1 base, with 8 bases left in between. The CDR3 covers 14 residues. The rearrangement uses TRBV12-3 or TRBV12-4 and TRBJ2-3; D is possibly TRBD1 (6 bases). The sequenced sample was blood. The source of this sequence is a woman aged 18-29 years with Graves' hyperthyroidism that later progressed to Graves' ophthalmopathy. In DNA, the CDR3 is TGTGCCAGCAGTTTCCGACAGGGCACAGATACGCAGTATTTT. This translates into CASSFRQGTDTQYF.